Listed below are T cell receptor beta chains from one sample, sequenced in a study of control samples from healthy donors and cancer patients. Sequencing used immunoSEQ multiplex PCR; TCRdb keeps in-frame clones, though not all of them. Among roughly 200,000 clones listed, 85% to 95% were seen once. The sample taken for sequencing was blood. The source is a middle-aged man in good health. CDR3s include the opening cysteine and the closing phenylalanine or tryptophan. The D gene is left open where the match is weak. Not every row has a clone size; where given, it reads once, few, many or a size class.

v_call	d_call	clone_size	j_call	cdr3_aa	cdr3_nt
TRBV7-2	-	-	TRBJ2-7	CASSLEMGRVGNEQYF	TGTGCCAGCAGCTTAGAGATGGGCAGGGTAGGGAACGAGCAGTACTTC
TRBV11-2	TRBD1	-	TRBJ2-3	CASSPRGQASTDTQYF	TGTGCCAGCAGCCCCAGGGGACAGGCTAGCACAGATACGCAGTATTTT
TRBV6-4	-	once	TRBJ1-2	CASSDSSGGYYGYTF	TGTGCCAGCAGTGACTCCTCGGGCGGGTACTATGGCTACACCTTC
TRBV20-1	TRBD1	-	TRBJ1-1	CSARVIQGAFF	TGCAGTGCTAGAGTGATACAGGGGGCTTTCTTT
TRBV18	TRBD1	once	TRBJ1-3	CASSPPGQGTYTIYF	TGTGCCAGCTCACCACCGGGACAGGGGACTTACACCATATATTTT
TRBV28	-	-	TRBJ2-3	CASSWGAGVTDTQYF	TGTGCCAGCAGTTGGGGCGCCGGAGTCACAGATACGCAGTATTTT
TRBV7-2	TRBD2	-	TRBJ2-1	CASSRTSGGVEWEQFF	TGTGCCAGCAGCCGGACTAGCGGGGGGGTAGAATGGGAGCAGTTCTTC
TRBV28	-	-	TRBJ1-1	CASRDGNTEAFF	TGTGCCAGCAGGGACGGGAACACTGAAGCTTTCTTT
TRBV12-2	-	-	TRBJ2-1	CASRLLGQAAQFF	TGTGCAAGTCGCTTACTGGGACAGGCGGCGCAGTTCTTC
TRBV5-6	-	-	TRBJ1-6	CASSLALDNSPLHF	TGTGCCAGCAGCTTGGCCCTGGATAATTCACCCCTCCACTTT
TRBV7-9	TRBD1	-	TRBJ1-6	CASSTQGGGSPLHF	TGTGCCAGCAGCACGCAGGGGGGTGGCTCACCCCTCCACTTT
TRBV2	-	-	TRBJ1-5	CASSELGARSNQPQHF	TGTGCCAGCAGTGAATTGGGGGCTAGGAGCAATCAGCCCCAGCATTTT
TRBV10-1	TRBD1	-	TRBJ2-3	CASSPLETGRTDTQYF	TGCGCCAGCAGCCCATTAGAGACAGGGAGAACAGATACGCAGTATTTT
TRBV5-4	-	-	TRBJ2-7	CASRDLNSYEQYF	TGTGCCAGCCGGGACTTAAACTCCTACGAGCAGTACTTC
TRBV28	-	few	TRBJ1-5	CASKTVYSNQPQHF	TGTGCCAGCAAGACAGTTTATAGCAATCAGCCCCAGCATTTT
TRBV4-1	-	-	TRBJ2-3	CASSQPTLTDTQYF	TGCGCCAGCAGCCAACCCACACTCACAGATACGCAGTATTTT
TRBV18	-	-	TRBJ2-1	CASSLGLGNEQFF	TGTGCCAGCTCGCTAGGACTTGGGAATGAGCAGTTCTTC
TRBV7-2	TRBD1	once	TRBJ1-2	CASSWNRGYGYTF	TGTGCCAGCAGCTGGAACAGGGGCTATGGCTACACCTTC
TRBV29-1	TRBD1	-	TRBJ1-1	CSVSDRSNLEAFF	TGCAGCGTTTCGGACAGGTCAAATCTTGAAGCTTTCTTT
TRBV6-1	-	-	TRBJ2-5	CASSEGRETQYF	TGTGCCAGCAGTGAAGGTCGGGAGACCCAGTACTTC
TRBV10-3	-	-	TRBJ1-4	CATRETQGTNEKLFF	TGTGCCACCAGAGAGACGCAGGGAACTAATGAAAAACTGTTTTTT
TRBV2	-	-	TRBJ1-2	CATRGQGRYGYTF	TGTGCCACCCGGGGGCAGGGGAGGTATGGCTACACCTTC
TRBV6-6	-	-	TRBJ2-2	CASSGQYTGELFF	TGTGCCAGCAGTGGACAGTACACCGGGGAGCTGTTTTTT
TRBV2	-	few	TRBJ2-1	CASSVGVTLGNEQFF	TGTGCCAGCAGTGTGGGGGTTACCCTGGGGAATGAGCAGTTCTTC
TRBV28	-	once	TRBJ2-2	CASSPLQGTGELFF	TGTGCCAGCAGTCCTTTGCAGGGCACCGGGGAGCTGTTTTTT
TRBV7-9	-	-	TRBJ1-1	CASSPAGDIEAFF	TGTGCCAGCAGCCCAGCGGGAGATATTGAAGCTTTCTTT
TRBV5-1	TRBD2	-	TRBJ2-5	CASAGGIKMETQYF	TGCGCCAGCGCGGGGGGTATCAAGATGGAGACCCAGTACTTC
TRBV7-9	-	once	TRBJ1-2	CASSLEGVSRAGYTF	TGTGCCAGCAGCTTAGAAGGGGTCTCGCGGGCGGGCTACACCTTC
TRBV19	-	-	TRBJ2-3	CASSIDRTGADTQYF	TGTGCCAGTAGTATAGATCGGACCGGTGCGGATACGCAGTATTTT
TRBV6-5	TRBD1	-	TRBJ1-2	CASSPDRATGYTF	TGTGCCAGCAGTCCCGACAGGGCAACTGGATACACCTTC
TRBV2	TRBD2	-	TRBJ2-3	CASSGLAGRRDTQYF	TGTGCCAGCAGCGGACTAGCGGGGAGGAGGGATACGCAGTATTTT
TRBV3-1/TRBV3-2	TRBD2	-	TRBJ2-5	CASSPLLAGETQYF	TGTGCCAGCAGCCCCCTTCTAGCGGGGGAGACCCAGTACTTC
TRBV7-9	-	-	TRBJ2-3	CAREMADTQYF	TGTGCGAGGGAGATGGCGGATACGCAGTATTTT
TRBV3-1/TRBV3-2	-	-	TRBJ1-5	CASSQGLGDQPQHF	TGTGCCAGCAGCCAAGGTCTCGGGGATCAGCCCCAGCATTTT
TRBV15	TRBD2	-	TRBJ2-1	CATSRLAGPYNEQFF	TGTGCCACCAGCAGACTAGCGGGGCCCTACAATGAGCAGTTCTTC
TRBV7-2	-	-	TRBJ2-5	CASSLVETQYF	TGTGCCAGCAGCTTAGTGGAGACCCAGTACTTC
TRBV2	TRBD1	-	TRBJ1-4	CATGQETKEKLFF	TGTGCCACAGGACAGGAAACCAAGGAAAAACTGTTTTTT
TRBV11-3	-	-	TRBJ2-2	CASSQVAGPIGELFF	TGTGCCAGCAGCCAAGTGGCAGGGCCCATCGGGGAGCTGTTTTTT
TRBV15	TRBD1	-	TRBJ1-4	CATRGQDNEKLFF	TGTGCCACGAGGGGACAGGACAATGAAAAACTGTTTTTT
TRBV5-6	-	-	TRBJ1-4	CASSLEGRRGTNEKLFF	TGTGCCAGCAGCTTGGAAGGCAGGCGAGGAACTAATGAAAAACTGTTTTTT
TRBV6-5	-	-	TRBJ1-1	CASSQSGHTEAFF	TGTGCCAGCAGCCAGAGCGGGCACACTGAAGCTTTCTTT
TRBV2	TRBD1	-	TRBJ1-6	CASSGQGTDSPLHF	TGTGCCAGCAGTGGACAGGGAACCGATTCACCCCTCCACTTT
TRBV25-1	-	-	TRBJ2-1	CASSDFAGNEQFF	TGTGCCAGCAGTGATTTCGCTGGCAATGAGCAGTTCTTC
TRBV5-1	-	-	TRBJ1-6	CASSLEGGRNSPLHF	TGCGCCAGCAGCTTGGAAGGGGGGAGGAATTCACCCCTCCACTTT
TRBV25-1	-	-	TRBJ1-3	CASSELAGVEGNTIYF	TGTGCCAGCAGTGAATTGGCAGGGGTAGAAGGAAACACCATATATTTT
TRBV23-1	-	-	TRBJ1-5	CASSQKPLRGQPQHF	TGCGCCAGCAGTCAAAAGCCCCTTCGGGGGCAGCCCCAGCATTTT
TRBV28	-	-	TRBJ2-7	CASSFKGVVDYEQYF	TGTGCCAGCAGTTTTAAGGGGGTTGTGGATTACGAGCAGTACTTC
TRBV6-2/TRBV6-3	-	once	TRBJ1-3	CASSQRNSGNTIYF	TGTGCCAGCAGTCAGAGGAACTCTGGAAACACCATATATTTT
TRBV7-2	TRBD2	-	TRBJ2-1	CASSLISGGADEQFF	TGTGCCAGCAGCTTGATTAGCGGGGGGGCCGATGAGCAGTTCTTC
TRBV28	-	-	TRBJ1-5	CASSPVGNQPQHF	TGTGCCAGCAGTCCTGTGGGCAATCAGCCCCAGCATTTT
TRBV7-2	-	once	TRBJ1-3	CASSFSGGQGGNTIYF	TGTGCCAGCAGCTTCTCCGGGGGGCAGGGTGGAAACACCATATATTTT
TRBV11-2	-	-	TRBJ1-4	CASSLTGIGEKLFF	TGTGCCAGCAGCTTAACAGGGATTGGCGAAAAACTGTTTTTT
TRBV7-2	-	-	TRBJ1-3	CASNRGRAFSGNTIYF	TGTGCCAGCAATCGGGGGAGGGCATTCTCTGGAAACACCATATATTTT
TRBV5-1	-	-	TRBJ1-5	CASSLGAGLQPQHF	TGCGCCAGCAGCTTGGGGGCGGGTTTGCAGCCCCAGCATTTT
TRBV28	-	-	TRBJ2-7	CASSLSGSSYEQYF	TGTGCCAGCAGTTTAAGCGGTAGCTCCTACGAGCAGTACTTC